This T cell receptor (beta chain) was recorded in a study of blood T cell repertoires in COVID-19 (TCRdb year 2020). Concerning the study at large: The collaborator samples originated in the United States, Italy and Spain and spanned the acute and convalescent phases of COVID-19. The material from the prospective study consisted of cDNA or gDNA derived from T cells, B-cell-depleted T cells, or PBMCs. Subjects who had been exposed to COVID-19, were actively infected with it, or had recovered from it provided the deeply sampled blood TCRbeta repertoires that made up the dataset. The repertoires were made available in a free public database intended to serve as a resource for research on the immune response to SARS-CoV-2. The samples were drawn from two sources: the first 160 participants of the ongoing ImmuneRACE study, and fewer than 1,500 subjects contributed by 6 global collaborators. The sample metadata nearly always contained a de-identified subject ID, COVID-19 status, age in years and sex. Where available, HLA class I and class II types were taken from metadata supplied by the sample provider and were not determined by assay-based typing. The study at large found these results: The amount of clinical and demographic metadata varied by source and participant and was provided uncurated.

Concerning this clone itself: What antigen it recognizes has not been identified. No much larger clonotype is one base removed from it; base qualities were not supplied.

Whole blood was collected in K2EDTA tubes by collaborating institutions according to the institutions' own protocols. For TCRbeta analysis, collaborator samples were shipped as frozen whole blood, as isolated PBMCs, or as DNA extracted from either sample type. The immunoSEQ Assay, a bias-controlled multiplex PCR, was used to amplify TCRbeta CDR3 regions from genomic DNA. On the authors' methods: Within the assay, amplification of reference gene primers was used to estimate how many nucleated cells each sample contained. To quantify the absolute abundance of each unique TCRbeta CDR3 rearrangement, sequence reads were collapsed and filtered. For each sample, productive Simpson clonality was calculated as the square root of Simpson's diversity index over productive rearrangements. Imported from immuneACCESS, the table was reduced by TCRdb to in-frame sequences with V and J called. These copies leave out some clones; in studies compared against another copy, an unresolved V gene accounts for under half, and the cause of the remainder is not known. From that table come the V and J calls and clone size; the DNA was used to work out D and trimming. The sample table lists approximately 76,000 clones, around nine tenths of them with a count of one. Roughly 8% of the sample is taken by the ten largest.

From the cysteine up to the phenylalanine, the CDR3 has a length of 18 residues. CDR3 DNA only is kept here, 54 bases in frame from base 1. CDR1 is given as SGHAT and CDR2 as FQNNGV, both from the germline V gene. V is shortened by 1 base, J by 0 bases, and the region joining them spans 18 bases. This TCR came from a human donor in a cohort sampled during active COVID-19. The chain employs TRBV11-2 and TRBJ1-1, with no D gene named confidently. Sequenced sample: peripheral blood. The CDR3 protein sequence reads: CASSLVTPEQSLNTEAFF. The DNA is TGTGCCAGCAGCTTAGTAACCCCCGAACAGAGCCTGAACACTGAAGCTTTCTTT.